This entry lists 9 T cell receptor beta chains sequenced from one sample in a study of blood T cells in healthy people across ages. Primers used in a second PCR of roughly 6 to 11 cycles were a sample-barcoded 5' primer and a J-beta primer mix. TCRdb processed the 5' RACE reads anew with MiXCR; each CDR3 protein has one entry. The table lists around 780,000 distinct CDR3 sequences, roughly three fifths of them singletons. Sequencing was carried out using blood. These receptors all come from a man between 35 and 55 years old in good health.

CDR3 nucleotide sequence: TGTGCCAGCACAGGGGGCCAACCAGATACGCAGTATTTT. This translates into CASTGGQPDTQYF. The chain couples TRBV2 to TRBJ2-3, with TRBD1 matching 8 bases. The J segment lost 4 bases and the V segment lost 7 bases, leaving 4 bases of the junction unmatched. CDR3 length: 13 amino acids. Germline V gives CDR1 SNHLY, CDR2 FYNNEI. Full variable domain (remainder filled in from reference TRBV2 and TRBJ2-3): EPEVTQTPSHQVTQMGQEVILRCVPISNHLYFYWYRQILGQKVEFLVSFYNNEISEKSEIFDDQFSVERPDGSNFTLKIRSTKLEDSAMYFCASTGGQPDTQYFGPGTRLTVL.

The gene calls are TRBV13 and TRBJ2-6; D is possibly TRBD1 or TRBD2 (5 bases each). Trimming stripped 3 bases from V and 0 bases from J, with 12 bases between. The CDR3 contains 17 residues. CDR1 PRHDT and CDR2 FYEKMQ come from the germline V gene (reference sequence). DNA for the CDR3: TGTGCCAGCAGCTTCCCGGGACGGCACTCTGGGGCCAACGTCCTGACTTTC. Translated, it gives CASSFPGRHSGANVLTF.

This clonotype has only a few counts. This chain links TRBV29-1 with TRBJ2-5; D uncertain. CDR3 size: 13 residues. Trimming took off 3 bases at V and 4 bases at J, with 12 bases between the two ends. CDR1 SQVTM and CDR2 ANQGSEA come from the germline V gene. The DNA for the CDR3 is TGCAGCGTTGATAAGGACGGCAGAGAGACCCAGTACTTC. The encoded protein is CSVDKDGRETQYF.

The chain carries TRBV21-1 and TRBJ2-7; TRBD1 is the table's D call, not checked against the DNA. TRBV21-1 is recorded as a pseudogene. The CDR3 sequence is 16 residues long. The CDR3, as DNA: TGTGCCAGCTTCAAAAGAGAACAGGGGGAGGGGTACGAGCAGTACTTC. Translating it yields CASFKREQGEGYEQYF.

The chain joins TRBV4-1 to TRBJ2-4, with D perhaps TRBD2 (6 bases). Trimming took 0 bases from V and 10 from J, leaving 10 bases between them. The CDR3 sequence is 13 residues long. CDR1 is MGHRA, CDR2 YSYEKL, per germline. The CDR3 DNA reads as TGCGCCAGCAGCCAAGATCCGCGGGGTATTCAGTACTTC. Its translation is CASSQDPRGIQYF.

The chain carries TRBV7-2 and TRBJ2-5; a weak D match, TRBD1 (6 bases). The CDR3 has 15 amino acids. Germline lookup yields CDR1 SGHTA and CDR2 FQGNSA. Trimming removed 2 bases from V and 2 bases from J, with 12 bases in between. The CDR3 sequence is CASSLQGIAQETQYF. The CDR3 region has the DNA TGTGCCAGCAGCTTACAGGGGATTGCACAAGAGACCCAGTACTTC.

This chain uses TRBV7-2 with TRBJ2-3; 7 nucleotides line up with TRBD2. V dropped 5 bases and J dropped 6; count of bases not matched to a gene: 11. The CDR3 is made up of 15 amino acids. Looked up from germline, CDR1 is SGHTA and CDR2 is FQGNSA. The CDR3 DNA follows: TGTGCCAGCAGCCAAGAGGGACTACTCAGGGATACGCAGTATTTT. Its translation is CASSQEGLLRDTQYF.

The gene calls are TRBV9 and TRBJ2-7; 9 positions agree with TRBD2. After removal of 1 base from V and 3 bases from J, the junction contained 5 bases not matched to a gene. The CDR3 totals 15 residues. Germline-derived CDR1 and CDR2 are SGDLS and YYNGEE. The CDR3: CASSVRATSGYEQYF. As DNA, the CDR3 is TGTGCCAGCAGCGTACGCGCGACTAGCGGCTACGAGCAGTACTTC.

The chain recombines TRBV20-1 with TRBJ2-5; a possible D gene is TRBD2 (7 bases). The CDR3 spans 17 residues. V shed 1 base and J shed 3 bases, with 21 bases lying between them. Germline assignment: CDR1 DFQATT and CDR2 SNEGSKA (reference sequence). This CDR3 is CSARAGRGGGLEETQYF. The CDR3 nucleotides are TGCAGTGCTAGAGCGGGTAGGGGAGGGGGTCTTGAAGAGACCCAGTACTTC.